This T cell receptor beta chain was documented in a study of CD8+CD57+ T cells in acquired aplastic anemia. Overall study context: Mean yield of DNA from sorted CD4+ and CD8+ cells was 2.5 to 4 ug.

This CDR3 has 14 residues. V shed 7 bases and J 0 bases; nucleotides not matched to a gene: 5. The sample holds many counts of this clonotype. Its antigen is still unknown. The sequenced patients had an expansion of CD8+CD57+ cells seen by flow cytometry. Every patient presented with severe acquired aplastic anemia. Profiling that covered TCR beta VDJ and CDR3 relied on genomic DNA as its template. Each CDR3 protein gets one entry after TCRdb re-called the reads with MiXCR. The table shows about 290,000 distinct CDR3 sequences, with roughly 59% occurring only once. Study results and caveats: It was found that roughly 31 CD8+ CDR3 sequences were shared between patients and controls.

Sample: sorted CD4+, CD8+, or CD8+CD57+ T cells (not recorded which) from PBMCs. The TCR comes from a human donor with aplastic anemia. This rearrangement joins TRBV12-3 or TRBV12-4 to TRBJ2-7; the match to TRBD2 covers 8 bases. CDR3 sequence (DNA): TGTGCCAGCAACCTAGCGGGCATCTCCTACGAGCAGTACTTC. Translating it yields CASNLAGISYEQYF.